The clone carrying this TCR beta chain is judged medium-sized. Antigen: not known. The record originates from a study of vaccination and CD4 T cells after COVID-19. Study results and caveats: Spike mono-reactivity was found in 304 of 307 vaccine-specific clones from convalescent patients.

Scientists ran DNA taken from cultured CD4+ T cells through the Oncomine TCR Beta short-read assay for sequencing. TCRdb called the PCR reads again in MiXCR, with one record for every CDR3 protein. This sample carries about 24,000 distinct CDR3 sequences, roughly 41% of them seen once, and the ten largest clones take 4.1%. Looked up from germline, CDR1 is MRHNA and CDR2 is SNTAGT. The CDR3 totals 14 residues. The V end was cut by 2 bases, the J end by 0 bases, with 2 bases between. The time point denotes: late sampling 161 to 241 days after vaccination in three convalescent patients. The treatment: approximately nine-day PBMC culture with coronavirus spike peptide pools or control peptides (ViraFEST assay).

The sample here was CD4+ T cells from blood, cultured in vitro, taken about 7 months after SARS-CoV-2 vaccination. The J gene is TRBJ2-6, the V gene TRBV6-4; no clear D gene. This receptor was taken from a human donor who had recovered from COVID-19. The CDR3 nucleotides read TGTGCCAGCAGTGACAACTCTGGGGCCAACGTCCTGACTTTC. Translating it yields CASSDNSGANVLTF.